Presented here are 22 T cell receptor beta chains from one specimen sequenced in a study of blood T cell repertoires in COVID-19. Only in-frame clones appear in the TCRdb table, and some are missing; sequencing was by immunoSEQ multiplex PCR. The sample shows about 120,000 clones, approximately 85% of them seen only once. Sequenced input: peripheral blood. Source of these receptors: a woman of 80 years or more with acute or convalescent COVID-19.

Only a few counts were recorded for this clone. V usage is TRBV14 and J usage is TRBJ1-6; D is uncertain. Trimming took off 0 bases at V and 8 bases at J, with 14 bases between the two ends. CDR3 length equals 16 residues. Germline V CDR1 and CDR2: SGHDN, FVKESK. CDR3 loop: CASSQDPVQFYSPLHF. CDR3 bases: TGTGCCAGCAGCCAAGATCCAGTGCAGTTTTATTCACCCCTCCACTTT.

The chain carries TRBV11-3 and TRBJ2-1, with 7 nucleotides matching TRBD1. The CDR3 extends over 15 amino acids. V lost 5 bases and J lost 4; bases outside the gene matches: 8. Germline CDR1 is SGHNT and CDR2 is YENEEA. The DNA of the CDR3 is TGTGCCAGCAGCCAGAAGGGACAGTCTTACAATGAGCAGTTCTTC. Its translation: CASSQKGQSYNEQFF.

CDR3 sequence reads: CASSLGRETEAFF. In DNA, the CDR3 is TGTGCCAGCAGCTTGGGGAGGGAGACTGAAGCTTTCTTT. The chain recombines TRBV5-5 with TRBJ1-1, with D uncertain. The CDR3 has 13 amino acids. V was cut by 0 bases and J by 5 bases, with 8 bases left in between. CDR1 SGHKS and CDR2 YYEKEE come from the germline V gene (reference sequence).

V gene TRBV29-1 combines with J gene TRBJ1-1; D is uncertain. The ends were cut back, 7 bases at V and 2 bases at J, with 5 bases in the middle. Germline CDR1 and CDR2: SQVTM and ANQGSEA. The CDR3 consists of 10 residues. Here the CDR3 DNA reads TGCAGCGGAGGAAACACTGAAGCTTTCTTT. Amino acid sequence: CSGGNTEAFF.

This clone was observed a few times. J is TRBJ1-1 and V is TRBV18, with D possibly matching TRBD1 (5 bases). The CDR3 covers 13 residues. The V gene's germline CDR1 is KGHSH and CDR2 LQKENI. V lost 7 bases and J lost 1, with 10 bases in between. The CDR3 DNA reads TGTGCCAGCTTCAGACAGCCGAACACTGAAGCTTTCTTT. Amino acid sequence: CASFRQPNTEAFF.

The V and J genes are TRBV29-1 and TRBJ1-2, with D tentatively TRBD1 (6 bases). Between the trimmed V and J ends, which lost 6 bases and 7 bases, there was a span of 18 bases. The CDR3 has 13 amino acids. CDR1 is SQVTM and CDR2 is ANQGSEA in the germline V gene. CDR3 amino acids: CSVGHREGVGYTF. The CDR3 nucleotides are TGCAGCGTCGGACACAGGGAAGGGGTTGGCTACACCTTC.

This clone showed up just a few times. The chain couples TRBV6-5 to TRBJ1-2, with D maybe TRBD1 (5 bases). This CDR3 has 15 residues. V was cut by 6 bases and J by 5 bases, with 19 bases left in between. The V gene's germline CDR1 is MNHEY and CDR2 SVGAGI. The DNA for the CDR3 is TGTGCCAGCAGACAAGTCCCCTGGAGGGGATATGGCTACACCTTC. This codes for CASRQVPWRGYGYTF.

The V call is TRBV5-1, the J call TRBJ2-1, with TRBD2 identical over 7 bases. There are 16 residues in the CDR3. Germline CDR1 is SGHRS and CDR2 is YFSETQ. V dropped 0 bases and J dropped 0; count of bases not matched to a gene: 3. The CDR3 nucleotides read TGCGCCAGCAGCTTGGGGTCGGGGGGCTCCTACAATGAGCAGTTCTTC. This gives the protein CASSLGSGGSYNEQFF.

The J gene is TRBJ1-5, the V gene TRBV7-9; D gene unclear. Trimming shortened V by 3 bases and J by 7 bases, and 10 bases separated the two germline ends. The CDR3 runs to 13 residues. Germline CDR1 reads SEHNR; CDR2 reads FQNEAQ (reference sequence). This CDR3 reads CASSLEGSQPQHF. CDR3 nucleotides: TGTGCCAGCAGCTTGGAGGGAAGCCAGCCCCAGCATTTT.

The genes are TRBV7-2 and TRBJ1-6; TRBD1 might be the D (6 bases). Germline CDR1 and CDR2: SGHTA and FQGNSA. Trimming pared 1 base from V and 10 bases from J, leaving 11 bases between. The CDR3 totals 14 residues. CDR3 sequence: CASSLDRVHSPLHF. The CDR3 DNA follows: TGTGCCAGCAGCTTAGACAGGGTTCACTCACCCCTCCACTTT.

The gene calls are TRBV5-4 and TRBJ2-7, with D perhaps matching TRBD1 (6 bases). Germline V gene lookup returns CDR1 SGHNT and CDR2 YYREEE (reference sequence). Trimming left V 4 bases short and J 0 bases short, with 14 bases between. This CDR3 comprises 15 residues. Here the CDR3 reads CASSTYQGSSYEQYF. The CDR3 bases are TGTGCCAGCAGCACATATCAGGGGAGCTCCTACGAGCAGTACTTC. The variable domain in full, with the rest retrieved from reference TRBV5-4 and TRBJ2-7, is ETGVTQSPTHLIKTRGQQVTLRCSSQSGHNTVSWYQQALGQGPQFIFQYYREEENGRGNFPPRFSGLQFPNYSSELNVNALELDDSALYLCASSTYQGSSYEQYFGPGTRLTVT.

This clone turned up a few times. The chain recombines TRBV12-3 or TRBV12-4 with TRBJ1-1; 7 nucleotides align to TRBD1. The CDR3 contains 13 residues. With V trimmed by 6 bases and J by 4 bases, 5 bases remained unmatched. The CDR3 nucleotides are TGTGCCAGCAGACTATCAGGGGGCACTGAAGCTTTCTTT. Its protein product is CASRLSGGTEAFF.

The sample holds one count of this clone. J is TRBJ2-1 and V is TRBV7-3, with TRBD1 matching over 8 bases. The ends lost 4 bases at V and 1 base at J; junction bases unmatched: 3. The CDR3 spans 15 residues. CDR1 and CDR2 from the germline V gene are SGHTA and FQGTGA. The CDR3 reads CASSSQGESYNEQFF. CDR3 bases: TGTGCCAGCAGCTCACAGGGGGAATCCTACAATGAGCAGTTCTTC.

The table lists this clone with a few counts. The chain carries TRBV4-1 and TRBJ1-1; D is ambiguous. This CDR3 contains 15 residues. Trimming took 1 base from V and 1 from J, leaving 10 bases between them. Germline V gene data show CDR1 as MGHRA and CDR2 as YSYEKL. The CDR3 sequence: CASSQGAAANTEAFF. The CDR3 DNA reads TGCGCCAGCAGCCAAGGCGCGGCAGCGAACACTGAAGCTTTCTTT.

V and J are TRBV12-5 and TRBJ1-5; D may be TRBD1 (5 bases). The V end lost 1 base, the J end lost 3 bases, and 16 bases lay between the germline ends. Germline V gives CDR1 LGHNT, CDR2 FRNRAP. The CDR3 runs 17 residues. The CDR3, as DNA: TGTGCTAGTGGTTTGGGGGGACTTAGGACCGCCAATCAGCCCCAGCATTTT. It is translated as CASGLGGLRTANQPQHF.

For the CDR3, the DNA is TGTGCCAGCTCACCTGGACAGTTAAACACTGAAGCTTTCTTT. It encodes CASSPGQLNTEAFF. The chain is built from TRBV18 and TRBJ1-1, with D maybe TRBD1 (6 bases). The CDR3 is 14 residues long. V shed 3 bases and J shed 2 bases, with 10 bases lying between them. CDR1 and CDR2 (germline): KGHSH, LQKENI.

The V call is TRBV5-4, the J call TRBJ1-2; the match to TRBD1 covers 7 bases. Trimming at V came to 0 bases and at J to 5 bases, leaving 7 bases not matched to a gene. The germline V gene has CDR1 SGHNT and CDR2 YYREEE (reference sequence). The CDR3 contains 15 residues. CDR3 amino acids: CASSLVQGGRYGYTF. The DNA for the CDR3 is TGTGCCAGCAGCTTGGTGCAGGGGGGAAGGTATGGCTACACCTTC.

In DNA, the CDR3 is TGTGCCAGCAGTGGGACAGGGAGCCTCTCCTACGAGCAGTACTTC. Its translation: CASSGTGSLSYEQYF. The rearrangement uses TRBV5-4 and TRBJ2-7; 9 bases fit TRBD1. The germline V gene encodes CDR1 SGHNT and CDR2 YYREEE (reference sequence). The CDR3 totals 15 residues. J was trimmed by 0 bases and V by 5 bases; bases with no gene match: 6.

CDR3 sequence reads: CASSPRQGALIRDEQFF. The CDR3 nucleotides read TGTGCCAGCAGCCCCAGACAGGGGGCTCTCATACGAGATGAGCAGTTCTTC. The gene calls are TRBV5-4 and TRBJ2-1; the match to TRBD1 covers 10 bases. The germline V gene encodes CDR1 SGHNT and CDR2 YYREEE (reference sequence). With 4 bases clipped from V and 8 bases from J, the junction kept 15 bases outside the gene matches. This CDR3 has 17 amino acids.

Concerning this clone itself: Other nucleotide sequences from this sample produce the same CDR3. The chain employs TRBV7-2 and TRBJ2-2; no clear D gene. Between the trimmed V and J ends, which lost 6 bases and 4 bases, there was a span of 12 bases. The CDR3 has 14 amino acids. CDR1 is SGHTA and CDR2 is FQGNSA in the germline V gene. Here the CDR3 DNA reads TGTGCCAGCAGTTACCGATCGGGCACCGGGGAGCTGTTTTTT. Amino acid sequence: CASSYRSGTGELFF.

V and J are TRBV10-3 and TRBJ1-2, with 7 bases identical to TRBD1. This CDR3 is built from 15 residues. In germline, CDR1 is ENHRY, CDR2 SYGVKD. V shed 4 bases, J shed 9 bases, and the junction held 14 bases outside the gene matches. CDR3 bases: TGTGCCATCAGTGTGCTAACAGGGGATTGGCATCGCTACACCTTC. Protein sequence: CAISVLTGDWHRYTF.

This chain uses TRBV4-2 with TRBJ1-1; D is uncertain. The V gene lost 6 bases and the J gene lost 0 bases, with 14 bases spanning the gap. Germline-derived CDR1 and CDR2 are LGHNA and YNFKEQ. The CDR3 sequence is 15 residues long. The CDR3 protein is CASRAGKGMNTEAFF. The CDR3 bases are TGTGCCAGCAGAGCGGGGAAAGGGATGAACACTGAAGCTTTCTTT.